The entry that follows covers one T cell receptor (beta chain) sequence. Its antigen is unknown. This table comes from immunoSEQ multiplex PCR, and its TCRdb copy is limited to in-frame clones, with some not included. The sample consists of approximately 120,000 clones, about 86% of them appearing once. The J segment lost 5 bases and the V segment lost 5 bases, leaving 5 bases of the junction unmatched. Germline CDR1 reads MDHEN; CDR2 reads SYDVKM. The CDR3 is made up of 14 amino acids. The data belong to a study of T cell responses to AZD1222 COVID-19 vaccine. Study results and limitations: Donor demographics were predominantly white British with a female majority; clonal diversity may be underestimated.

The sequence was collected from an adult in good health. Source: peripheral blood, taken on day 0 of AZD1222 vaccination. V and J are TRBV28 and TRBJ1-2; TRBD1 matches at 10 bases. CDR3 sequence reads: CASSRQGAGYGYTF. The DNA of the CDR3 is TGTGCCAGCAGTCGACAGGGGGCGGGGTATGGCTACACCTTC.